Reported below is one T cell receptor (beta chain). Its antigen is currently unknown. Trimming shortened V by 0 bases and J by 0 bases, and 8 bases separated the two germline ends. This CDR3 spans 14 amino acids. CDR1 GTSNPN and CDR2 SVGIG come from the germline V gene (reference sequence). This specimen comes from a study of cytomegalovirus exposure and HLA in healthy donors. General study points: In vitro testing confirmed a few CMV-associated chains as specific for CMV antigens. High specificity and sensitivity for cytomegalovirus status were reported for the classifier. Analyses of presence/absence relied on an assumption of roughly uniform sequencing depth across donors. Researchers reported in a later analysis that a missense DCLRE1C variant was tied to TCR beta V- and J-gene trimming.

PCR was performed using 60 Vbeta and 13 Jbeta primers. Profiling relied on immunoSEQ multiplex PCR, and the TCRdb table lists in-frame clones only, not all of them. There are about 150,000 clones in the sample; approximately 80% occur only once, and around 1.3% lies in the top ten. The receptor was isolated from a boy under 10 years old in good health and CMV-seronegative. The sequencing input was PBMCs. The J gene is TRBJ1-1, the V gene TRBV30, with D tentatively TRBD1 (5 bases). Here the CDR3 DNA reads TGTGCCTGGAGTGTAGACAGATTGAACACTGAAGCTTTCTTT. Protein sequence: CAWSVDRLNTEAFF.